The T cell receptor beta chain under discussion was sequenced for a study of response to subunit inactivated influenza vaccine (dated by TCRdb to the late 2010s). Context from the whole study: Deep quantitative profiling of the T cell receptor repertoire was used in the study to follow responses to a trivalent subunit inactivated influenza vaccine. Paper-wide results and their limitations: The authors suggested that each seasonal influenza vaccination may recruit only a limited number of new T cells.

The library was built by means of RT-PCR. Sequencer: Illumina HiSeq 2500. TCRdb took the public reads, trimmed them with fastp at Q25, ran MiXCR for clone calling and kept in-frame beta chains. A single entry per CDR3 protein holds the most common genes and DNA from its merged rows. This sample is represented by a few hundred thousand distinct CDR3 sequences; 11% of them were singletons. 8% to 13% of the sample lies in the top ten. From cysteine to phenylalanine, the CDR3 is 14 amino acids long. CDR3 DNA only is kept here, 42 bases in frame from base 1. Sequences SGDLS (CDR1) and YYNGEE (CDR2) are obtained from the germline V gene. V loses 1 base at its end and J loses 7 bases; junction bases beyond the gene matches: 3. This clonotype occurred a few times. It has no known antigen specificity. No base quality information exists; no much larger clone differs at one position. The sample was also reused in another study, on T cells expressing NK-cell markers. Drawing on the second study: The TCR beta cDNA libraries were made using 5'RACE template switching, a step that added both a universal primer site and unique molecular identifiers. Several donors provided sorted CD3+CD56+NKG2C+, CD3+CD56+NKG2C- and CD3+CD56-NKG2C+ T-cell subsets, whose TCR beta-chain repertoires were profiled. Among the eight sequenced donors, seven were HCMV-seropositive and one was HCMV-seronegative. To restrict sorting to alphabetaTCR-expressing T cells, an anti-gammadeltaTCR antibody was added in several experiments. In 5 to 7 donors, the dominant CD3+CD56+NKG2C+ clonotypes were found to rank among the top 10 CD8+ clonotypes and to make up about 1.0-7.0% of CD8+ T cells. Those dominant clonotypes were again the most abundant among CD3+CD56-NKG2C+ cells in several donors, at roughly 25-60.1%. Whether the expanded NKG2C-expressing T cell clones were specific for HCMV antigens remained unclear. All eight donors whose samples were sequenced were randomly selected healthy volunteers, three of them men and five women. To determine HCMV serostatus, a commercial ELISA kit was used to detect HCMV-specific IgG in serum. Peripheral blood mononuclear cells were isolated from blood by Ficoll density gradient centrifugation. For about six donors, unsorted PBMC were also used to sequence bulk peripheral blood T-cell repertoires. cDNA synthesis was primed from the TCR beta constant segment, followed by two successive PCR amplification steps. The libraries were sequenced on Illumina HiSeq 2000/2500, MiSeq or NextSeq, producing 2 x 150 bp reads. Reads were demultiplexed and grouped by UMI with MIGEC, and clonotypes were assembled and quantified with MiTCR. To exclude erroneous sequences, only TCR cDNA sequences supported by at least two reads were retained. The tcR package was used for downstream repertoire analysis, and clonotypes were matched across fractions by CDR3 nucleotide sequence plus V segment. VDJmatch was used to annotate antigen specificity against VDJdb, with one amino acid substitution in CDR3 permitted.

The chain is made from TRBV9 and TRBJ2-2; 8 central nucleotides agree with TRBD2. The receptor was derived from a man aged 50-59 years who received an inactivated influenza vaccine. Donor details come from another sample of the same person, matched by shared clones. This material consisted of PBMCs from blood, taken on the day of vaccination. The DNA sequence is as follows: TGTGCCAGCAGCGTACCCGGGACTAGCGGGGAGCTGTTTTTT. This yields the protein CASSVPGTSGELFF.